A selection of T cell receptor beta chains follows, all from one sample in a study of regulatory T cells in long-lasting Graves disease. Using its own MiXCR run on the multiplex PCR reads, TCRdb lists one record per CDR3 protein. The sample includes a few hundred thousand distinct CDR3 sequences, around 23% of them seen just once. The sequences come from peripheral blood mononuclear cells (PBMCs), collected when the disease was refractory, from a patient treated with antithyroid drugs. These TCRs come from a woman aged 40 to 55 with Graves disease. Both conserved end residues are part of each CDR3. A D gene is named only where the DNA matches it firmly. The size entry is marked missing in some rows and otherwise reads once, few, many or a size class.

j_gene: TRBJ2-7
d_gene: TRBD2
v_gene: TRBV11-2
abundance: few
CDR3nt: TGTGCCAGCAGGGCCGGGACTAGCGGACACAAATTGAACTACGGGCAGTACTTC
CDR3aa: CASRAGTSGHKLNYGQYF

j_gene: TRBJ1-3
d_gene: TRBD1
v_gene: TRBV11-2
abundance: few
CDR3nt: TGTGCCAGCAGCCATTACCCCGGGACAGGGGGCGAAAAAACTGGAAACACCATATATTTT
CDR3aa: CASSHYPGTGGEKTGNTIYF

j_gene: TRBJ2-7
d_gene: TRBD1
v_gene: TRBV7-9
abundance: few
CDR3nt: TGTGCCAGCAGCTTTATCCCCATGGACAGGGCCCACGAGCAGTACTTC
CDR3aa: CASSFIPMDRAHEQYF

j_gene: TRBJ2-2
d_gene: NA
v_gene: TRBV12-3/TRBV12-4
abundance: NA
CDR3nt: TGTGCCTGCAGCCTCACCGGGAACACCGGGGAGCTGTTTTTT
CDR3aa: CACSLTGNTGELFF

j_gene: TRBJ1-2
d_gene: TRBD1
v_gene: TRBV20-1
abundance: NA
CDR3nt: TGCAGTGCTAGAGAATACCGGGACAGGGGTTCGGGCTATGGCTACACCTTC
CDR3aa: CSAREYRDRGSGYGYTF

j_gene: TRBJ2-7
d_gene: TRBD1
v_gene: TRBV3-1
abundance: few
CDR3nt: TGTGCCAGCAGCCCGGGGACAGGGGTTCCCTACGAGCAGTACTTC
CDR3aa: CASSPGTGVPYEQYF

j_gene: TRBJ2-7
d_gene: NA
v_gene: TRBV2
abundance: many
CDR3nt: TGTGCCAGCAGGATAGACGGGCCCTACGAGCAGTACTTC
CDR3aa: CASRIDGPYEQYF

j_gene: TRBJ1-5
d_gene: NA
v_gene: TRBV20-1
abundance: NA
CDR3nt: TGCAGTGCTAGAGAAGAGGGTGATCAGCCCCAGCATTTT
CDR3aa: CSAREEGDQPQHF

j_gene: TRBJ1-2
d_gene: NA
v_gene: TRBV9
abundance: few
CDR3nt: TGTGCCAGCACCTCGATTTATAACTATGGCTACACCTTC
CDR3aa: CASTSIYNYGYTF

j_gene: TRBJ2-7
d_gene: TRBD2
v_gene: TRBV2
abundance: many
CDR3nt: TGTGCCAGCAGTGAAGATTGGGCCTGGCGGGAGATTTCCTACGAGCAGTACTTC
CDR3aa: CASSEDWAWREISYEQYF

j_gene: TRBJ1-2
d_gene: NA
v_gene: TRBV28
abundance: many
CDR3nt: TGTGCCAGCAGGGGCTCCGAGAGCTATGGCTACACCTTC
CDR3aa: CASRGSESYGYTF

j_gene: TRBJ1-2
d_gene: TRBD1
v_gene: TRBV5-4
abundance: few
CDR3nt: TGTGCCAGCAGCTTCACAGGGGGCGGCAATGGCTACACCTTC
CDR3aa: CASSFTGGGNGYTF

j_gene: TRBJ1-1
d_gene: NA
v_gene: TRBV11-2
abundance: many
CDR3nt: TGTGCCAGCAGCCGGAATTTGGACGGTGAAGCTTTCTTT
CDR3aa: CASSRNLDGEAFF

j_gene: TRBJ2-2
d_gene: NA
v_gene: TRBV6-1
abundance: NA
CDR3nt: TGTGCCAGCCGGGCTACAAACACCGGGGAGCTGTTTTTT
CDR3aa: CASRATNTGELFF

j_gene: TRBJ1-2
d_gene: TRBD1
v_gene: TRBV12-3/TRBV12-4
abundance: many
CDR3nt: TGTGCCAGCAGTCAGGACAGGGGCTATGGCTACACCTTC
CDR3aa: CASSQDRGYGYTF

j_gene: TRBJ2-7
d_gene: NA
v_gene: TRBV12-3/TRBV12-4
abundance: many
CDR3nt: TGTGCCAGCAGTTTAGAGGACGGCCCCTACGAGCAGTACTTC
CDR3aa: CASSLEDGPYEQYF

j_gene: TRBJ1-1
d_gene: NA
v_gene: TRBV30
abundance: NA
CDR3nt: TGTGCCTGGAGTGTACCACCGAAGGGGGCTTTCTTT
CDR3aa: CAWSVPPKGAFF

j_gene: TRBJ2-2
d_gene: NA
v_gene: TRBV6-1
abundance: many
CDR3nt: TGTGCCAGCAGTACCAGCGCCCTGGGCACCGGGGAGCTGTTTTTT
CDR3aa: CASSTSALGTGELFF

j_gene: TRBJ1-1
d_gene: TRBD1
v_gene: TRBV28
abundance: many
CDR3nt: TGTGCCAGCAGATCCTCCGGACAGGGGGCGATTCTTGACACTGAAGCTTTCTTT
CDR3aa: CASRSSGQGAILDTEAFF

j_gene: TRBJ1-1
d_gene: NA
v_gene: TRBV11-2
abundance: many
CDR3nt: TGTGCCAGCTCTGGGCTTACGAACACTGAAGCTTTCTTT
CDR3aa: CASSGLTNTEAFF

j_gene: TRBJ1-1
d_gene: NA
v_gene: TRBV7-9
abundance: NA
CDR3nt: TGTGCCAGCAGCTTTGGGGCGAGCACTGAAGCTTTCTTT
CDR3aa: CASSFGASTEAFF

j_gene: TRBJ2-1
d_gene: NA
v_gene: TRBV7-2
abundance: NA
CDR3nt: TGTGCCAGCAGCTTAAGAACACAATTTTACAATGAGCAGTTCTTC
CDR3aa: CASSLRTQFYNEQFF

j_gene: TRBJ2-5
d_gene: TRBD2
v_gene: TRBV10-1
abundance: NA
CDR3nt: TGCGCCAGCAGTGAGTCCCCGACTAGCGGGATGAGGGAGACCCAGTACTTC
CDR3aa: CASSESPTSGMRETQYF

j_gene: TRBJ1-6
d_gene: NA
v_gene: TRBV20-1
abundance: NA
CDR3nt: TGCAGTGCCATAAGGGACTTTGAGAATTCACCCCTCCACTTT
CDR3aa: CSAIRDFENSPLHF

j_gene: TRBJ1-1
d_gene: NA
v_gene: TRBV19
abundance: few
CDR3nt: TGTGCCAGTAGTATAGGGGCCCTGGGGGCTGAAGCTTTCTTT
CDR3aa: CASSIGALGAEAFF

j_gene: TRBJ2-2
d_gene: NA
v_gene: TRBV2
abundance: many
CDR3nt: TGTGCCAGCAGTGAGCAGAACACCGGGGAGCTGTTTTTT
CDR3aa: CASSEQNTGELFF

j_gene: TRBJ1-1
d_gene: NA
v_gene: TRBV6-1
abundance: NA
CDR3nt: TGTGCCAGCAGTGAAGCGGGCAGGACCACTGAAGCTTTCTTT
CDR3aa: CASSEAGRTTEAFF

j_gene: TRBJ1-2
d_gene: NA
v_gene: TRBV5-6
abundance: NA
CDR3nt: TGTGCCAGCAGCTTGCCAAACAGAGCTCTCCTCTTCTATGGCTACACCTTC
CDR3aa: CASSLPNRALLFYGYTF

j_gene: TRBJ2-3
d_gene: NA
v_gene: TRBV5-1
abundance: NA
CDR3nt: TGCGCCAGCAGGACTAGTGAAACGCAGTATTTT
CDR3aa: CASRTSETQYF

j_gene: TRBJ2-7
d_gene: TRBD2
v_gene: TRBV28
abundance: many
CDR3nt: TGTGCCAGCAGGAAACTACGGGAGGAAATTACCTACGAGCAGTACTTC
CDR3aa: CASRKLREEITYEQYF

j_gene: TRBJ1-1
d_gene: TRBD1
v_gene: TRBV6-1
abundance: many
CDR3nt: TGTGCCAGCAGTGACTGGGACAGGGTCTATCGGTCTGAAGCTTTCTTT
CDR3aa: CASSDWDRVYRSEAFF

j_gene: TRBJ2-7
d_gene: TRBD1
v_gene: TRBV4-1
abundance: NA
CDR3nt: TGCGCCAGCAGCCAAGCACCAACAGGGGTTATATTTGCGGGGCAGTACTTC
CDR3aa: CASSQAPTGVIFAGQYF

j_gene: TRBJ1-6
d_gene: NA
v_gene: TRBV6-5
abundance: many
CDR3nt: TGTGCCAGCAGTTGGGGCAGAAGCTCCTATAATTCACCCCTCCACTTT
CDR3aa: CASSWGRSSYNSPLHF

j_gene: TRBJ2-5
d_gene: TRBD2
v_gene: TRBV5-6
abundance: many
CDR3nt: TGTGCCAGCCACCTAGCGGGAGGGGGAATGGCCCAGTACTTC
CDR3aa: CASHLAGGGMAQYF

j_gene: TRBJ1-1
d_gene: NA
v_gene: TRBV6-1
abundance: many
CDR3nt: TGTGCCAGCAGTCAAATGAGGGGGTGGATGAACACTGAAGCTTTCTTT
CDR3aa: CASSQMRGWMNTEAFF

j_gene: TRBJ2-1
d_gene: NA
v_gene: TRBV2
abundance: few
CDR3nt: TGTGCCAGCAGTGATTGGGGTCTAGCGACTTACAATGAGCAGTTCTTC
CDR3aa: CASSDWGLATYNEQFF

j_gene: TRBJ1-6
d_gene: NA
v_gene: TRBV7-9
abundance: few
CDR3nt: TGTGCCAGCAGCCAACAGGGAGGGAGTTCACCCCTCCACTTT
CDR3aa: CASSQQGGSSPLHF

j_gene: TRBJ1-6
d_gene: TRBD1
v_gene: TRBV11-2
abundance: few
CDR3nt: TGTGCCAGCAGCGTACTGGGACAGCTGAATTCACCCCTCCACTTT
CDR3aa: CASSVLGQLNSPLHF

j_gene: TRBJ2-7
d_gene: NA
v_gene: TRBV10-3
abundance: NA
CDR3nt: TGTGCCATCAGTGCCTCACAGGGATCCTACGAGCAGTACTTC
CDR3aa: CAISASQGSYEQYF

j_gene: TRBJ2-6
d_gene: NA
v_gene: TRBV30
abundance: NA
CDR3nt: TGTGCCTGGGACAGCTCTGGGGCCAACGTCCTGACTTTC
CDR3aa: CAWDSSGANVLTF

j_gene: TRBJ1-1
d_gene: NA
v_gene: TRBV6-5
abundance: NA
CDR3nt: TGTGCCAGCAGTTACCTGCACTACACTGAAGCTTTCTTT
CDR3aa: CASSYLHYTEAFF

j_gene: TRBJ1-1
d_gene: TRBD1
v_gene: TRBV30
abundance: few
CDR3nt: TGTGCCTGTCCCAGAGAAGGGGGCCAGACTGAAGCTTTCTTT
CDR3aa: CACPREGGQTEAFF

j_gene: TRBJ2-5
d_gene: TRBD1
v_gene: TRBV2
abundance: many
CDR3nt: TGTGCCAGCAGTTGGGGGACAGTTCAAGAGACCCAGTACTTC
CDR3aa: CASSWGTVQETQYF

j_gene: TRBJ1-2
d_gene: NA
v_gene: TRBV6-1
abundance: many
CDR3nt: TGTGCCAGCAGTGAACGAAGGGAAGGTGGCTACACCTTC
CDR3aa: CASSERREGGYTF

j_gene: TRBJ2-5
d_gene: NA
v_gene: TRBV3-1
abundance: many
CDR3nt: TGTGCCAGCAGCCAAGATCTTGCTGTGGGGGCGGAGACCCAGTACTTC
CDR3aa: CASSQDLAVGAETQYF